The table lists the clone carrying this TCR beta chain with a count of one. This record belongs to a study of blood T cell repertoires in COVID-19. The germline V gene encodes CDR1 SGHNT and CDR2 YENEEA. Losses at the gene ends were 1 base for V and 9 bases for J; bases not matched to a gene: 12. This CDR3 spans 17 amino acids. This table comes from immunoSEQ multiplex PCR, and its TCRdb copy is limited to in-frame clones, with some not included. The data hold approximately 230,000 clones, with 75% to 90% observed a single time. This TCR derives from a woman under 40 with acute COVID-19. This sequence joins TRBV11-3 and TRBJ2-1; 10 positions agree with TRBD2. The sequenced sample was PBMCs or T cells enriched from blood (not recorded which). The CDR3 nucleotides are TGTGCCAGCAGCTTAGGGACTAGCGGCCTTCAGGGCGCTGAGCAGTTCTTC. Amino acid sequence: CASSLGTSGLQGAEQFF.